These 24 T cell receptor beta chains were all obtained from the same sample, sequenced in a study of T cell responses to AZD1222 COVID-19 vaccine. Sequencing used immunoSEQ multiplex PCR; TCRdb keeps in-frame clones, though not all of them. The sample has approximately 140,000 clones, about 89% seen once; the top ten hold around 8%. The starting material was peripheral blood, obtained 28 days after the second dose of the MenACWY control vaccine. The receptors stem from an adult who received the MenACWY meningococcal vaccine as a control.

This clone was seen a handful of times. J is TRBJ2-6 and V is TRBV9, with D possibly being TRBD2 (6 bases). The CDR3 spans 18 residues. Trimming took off 1 base at V and 3 bases at J, with 17 bases between the two ends. Germline V lookup: CDR1 SGDLS, CDR2 YYNGEE. CDR3 region: CASSVSGVTSSGANVLTF. CDR3 in DNA: TGTGCCAGCAGCGTATCGGGGGTTACGAGTAGTGGGGCCAACGTCCTGACTTTC.

The rearrangement joins TRBV10-3 to TRBJ2-3, with D possibly TRBD2 on 6 matching bases. Germline values: CDR1 ENHRY, CDR2 SYGVKD. The CDR3 runs to 15 residues. Trimming took off 5 bases at V and 4 bases at J, with 16 bases between the two ends. The CDR3 spells CAISLEGPGADTQYF. CDR3 in DNA: TGTGCCATCAGTCTGGAGGGTCCCGGGGCAGATACGCAGTATTTT.

A word on this clone: Different DNA sequences within this sample yield the same CDR3. The chain joins TRBV28 to TRBJ2-3; TRBD1 matches at 7 bases. The CDR3 covers 14 residues. Losses at the gene ends were 4 bases for V and 3 bases for J; bases not matched to a gene: 4. Germline-derived CDR1 and CDR2 are MDHEN and SYDVKM. The CDR3 DNA is TGTGCCAGCAGTTCAGGGGGTAGGACAGATACGCAGTATTTT. Protein sequence: CASSSGGRTDTQYF. The full variable domain, rest sourced from reference TRBV28 and TRBJ2-3, is DVKVTQSSRYLVKRTGEKVFLECVQDMDHENMFWYRQDPGLGLRLIYFSYDVKMKEKGDIPEGYSVSREKKERFSLILESASTNQTSMYLCASSSGGRTDTQYFGPGTRLTVL.

The genes are TRBV28 and TRBJ2-5; TRBD1 is a possible D gene (8 bases). CDR3 size: 15 residues. Trimming removed 3 bases at V and 3 bases at J, with 14 bases between. Germline V CDR1 and CDR2: MDHEN, SYDVKM. The CDR3 reads CASSFTGGAKETQYF. CDR3 sequence (DNA): TGTGCCAGCAGTTTTACAGGGGGGGCGAAAGAGACCCAGTACTTC.

The J gene is TRBJ2-5, the V gene TRBV6-5; TRBD2 matches 13 bases. Per germline, CDR1 MNHEY and CDR2 SVGAGI. The CDR3 has 15 residues. With 2 bases clipped from V and 5 bases from J, the junction kept 2 bases outside the gene matches. CDR3 protein: CASSYGTSGTETQYF. CDR3 DNA sequence: TGTGCCAGCAGTTACGGGACTAGCGGGACGGAGACCCAGTACTTC.

The V call is TRBV28, the J call TRBJ1-4; D might be TRBD1 (6 bases). Germline-derived CDR1 and CDR2 are MDHEN and SYDVKM. This CDR3 comprises 16 residues. V was trimmed by 5 bases and J by 8 bases, leaving 21 bases between them. The CDR3: CASSQTGSGGWEKLFF. DNA of the CDR3: TGTGCCAGCAGTCAAACAGGGTCTGGGGGGTGGGAAAAACTGTTTTTT.

This clone occurred once. The chain uses TRBV13 and TRBJ1-4; TRBD1 might be the D (5 bases). The CDR3 has 15 amino acids. The V end was cut by 4 bases, the J end by 8 bases, with 17 bases between. Germline V gene sequence: CDR1 PRHDT, CDR2 FYEKMQ (reference sequence). CDR3 in DNA: TGTGCCAGCAGCTCTTTTCGGGGGGAAGGGGAAAAACTGTTTTTT. As protein: CASSSFRGEGEKLFF.

The chain combines TRBV7-9 with TRBJ1-2; 10 bases are a match to TRBD1. The ends lost 5 bases at V and 5 bases at J; junction bases unmatched: 8. The V gene's germline CDR1 is SEHNR and CDR2 FQNEAQ (reference sequence). The CDR3 has 15 amino acids. For the CDR3, the DNA is TGTGCCAGCAGCACTGATTGGACAGGGGGTTATGGCTACACCTTC. This sequence encodes CASSTDWTGGYGYTF.

The CDR3 DNA is TGTGCCAGCAGCTACGGGACAGGGTCTGGCTACACCTTC. It specifies CASSYGTGSGYTF. V gene TRBV14 combines with J gene TRBJ1-2; 9 bases fit TRBD1. This CDR3 has 13 residues. The germline gives CDR1 SGHDN, CDR2 FVKESK. The V and J ends lost 5 bases and 7 bases, in that order; junction bases with no gene match: 5.

The chain links TRBV6-5 to TRBJ2-1, with 7 positions matching TRBD2. This CDR3 comprises 12 residues. V shed 8 bases, J shed 9 bases, and the junction held 7 bases outside the gene matches. Germline loops: CDR1 MNHEY, CDR2 SVGAGI. The CDR3 protein is CASHTSVGEQFF. The DNA for the CDR3 is TGTGCCAGCCATACTAGCGTGGGTGAGCAGTTCTTC.

This chain connects TRBV4-3 to TRBJ2-7; D call uncertain. Germline CDR1 and CDR2: LGHNA and YSLEER. The germline V and J ends were trimmed by 4 bases and 7 bases, with 17 bases remaining between them. The CDR3 extends over 14 amino acids. CDR3 protein: CASSPQGTSQEQYF. In DNA form, the CDR3 reads TGCGCCAGCAGCCCCCAAGGCACAAGCCAAGAGCAGTACTTC.

The chain carries TRBV19 and TRBJ1-5, with 8 positions matching TRBD1. Germline trimming cut 4 bases from V and 4 bases from J; bases unmatched to any gene: 3. CDR3 length: 14 residues. The V gene's germline CDR1 is LNHDA and CDR2 SQIVND (reference sequence). CDR3 DNA: TGTGCCAGTAGTACGGGACAGGTTAATCAGCCCCAGCATTTT. As protein: CASSTGQVNQPQHF.

The chain has TRBV28 and TRBJ2-3, with 7 bases matching TRBD1. The germline V gene has CDR1 MDHEN and CDR2 SYDVKM. The J segment lost 0 bases and the V segment lost 8 bases, leaving 8 bases of the junction unmatched. The CDR3 extends over 15 amino acids. CDR3 sequence reads: CASRSPQGSTDTQYF. CDR3 bases: TGTGCCAGCCGCTCACCACAGGGGAGCACAGATACGCAGTATTTT.

This chain joins TRBV6-2 or TRBV6-3 and TRBJ2-1, with 10 positions matching TRBD1. The CDR3 spans 14 residues. The germline V gene has CDR1 MNHEY and CDR2 SVGEGT. The V and J ends lost 6 bases and 7 bases, in that order; junction bases with no gene match: 6. Here the CDR3 reads CASSLRTGGNEQFF. In nucleotides, the CDR3 is TGTGCCAGCAGCTTACGGACAGGGGGGAATGAGCAGTTCTTC.

V gene TRBV18 combines with J gene TRBJ2-7; the match to TRBD2 covers 10 bases. J was trimmed by 2 bases and V by 2 bases; bases with no gene match: 3. This CDR3 has 15 amino acids. Germline V gene data show CDR1 as KGHSH and CDR2 as LQKENI. The CDR3 DNA reads TGTGCCAGCTCACCAATGGGGACTAGCGCCTACGAGCAGTACTTC. Protein sequence: CASSPMGTSAYEQYF.

The V gene is TRBV18, the J gene TRBJ2-1, with D perhaps matching TRBD1 (5 bases). V dropped 5 bases and J dropped 6 bases, with 11 bases sitting between them. The CDR3 has 13 residues. Germline CDR1 and CDR2: KGHSH and LQKENI. CDR3 loop: CASSGARSNEQFF. CDR3 nucleotide sequence: TGTGCCAGCTCAGGGGCCCGCTCCAATGAGCAGTTCTTC.

This chain connects TRBV29-1 to TRBJ2-2, with 13 bases lining up with TRBD2. CDR1 is SQVTM and CDR2 is ANQGSEA in the germline V gene. The CDR3 is 14 amino acids. J gave up 8 bases and V 7 bases, and 7 bases lay outside the gene matches. In nucleotides, the CDR3 is TGCAGCGCCCTGACTAGCGGGAGGTTTGGGGAGCTGTTTTTT. It translates to CSALTSGRFGELFF.

The chain has TRBV23-1 and TRBJ2-2; D is perhaps TRBD1 (6 bases). TRBV23-1 is identified as an open reading frame with a role that is uncertain. Trimming took off 2 bases at V and 3 bases at J, with 10 bases between the two ends. The CDR3 spans 15 residues. The CDR3 DNA follows: TGCGCCAGCAGTCAAACAGGGCCGTACACCGGGGAGCTGTTTTTT. Protein sequence: CASSQTGPYTGELFF.

The chain recombines TRBV5-8 with TRBJ2-7, with D possibly TRBD1 on 5 matching bases. The CDR3 consists of 14 residues. Trimming removed 0 bases at V and 7 bases at J, with 14 bases between. CDR1 is SGHTS, CDR2 YDEGEE, per germline. This CDR3 reads CASSLVTGFGEQYF. The DNA for the CDR3 is TGTGCCAGCAGCTTGGTTACAGGCTTTGGTGAGCAGTACTTC. Full variable domain (remainder filled in from reference TRBV5-8 and TRBJ2-7): EAGVTQSPTHLIKTRGQQATLRCSPISGHTSVYWYQQALGLGLQFLLWYDEGEERNRGNFPPRFSGRQFPNYSSELNVNALELEDSALYLCASSLVTGFGEQYFGPGTRLTVT.

This chain connects TRBV11-2 to TRBJ2-7; D might be TRBD2 (5 bases). Germline V gene data show CDR1 as SGHAT and CDR2 as FQNNGV. The length of the CDR3 is 12 residues. Trimming cost V 4 bases and J 3 bases, with 7 bases left between them. The CDR3 DNA reads as TGTGCCAGCAGCTCAGACTACTACGAGCAGTACTTC. Amino acids: CASSSDYYEQYF.

V is TRBV28 and J is TRBJ2-3, with 13 nucleotides matching TRBD2. CDR1 MDHEN and CDR2 SYDVKM come from the germline V gene. V was clipped by 6 bases and J by 6 bases; unmatched bases: 15. The CDR3 is 18 amino acids. As DNA, the CDR3 is TGTGCCAGCAGGTCTCCGGGACTAGCGGGGTCAACCAGGGATACGCAGTATTTT. Its protein product is CASRSPGLAGSTRDTQYF.

V usage is TRBV6-5 and J usage is TRBJ2-7; D tentatively reads TRBD1 or TRBD2 (5 bases each). CDR3 length: 14 residues. Germline V gene lookup returns CDR1 MNHEY and CDR2 SVGAGI. Trimming pared 2 bases from V and 3 bases from J, leaving 11 bases between. The CDR3 protein is CASSYRDGGYEQYF. The CDR3 DNA reads TGTGCCAGCAGTTACCGGGACGGTGGCTACGAGCAGTACTTC.

J is TRBJ1-3 and V is TRBV15; D not certain. Between the trimmed V and J ends, which lost 6 bases and 0 bases, there was a span of 12 bases. Germline V gene lookup returns CDR1 LNHNV and CDR2 YYDKDF (reference sequence). This CDR3 comprises 15 residues. CDR3 region: CATRPDVNSGNTIYF. CDR3 sequence (DNA): TGTGCCACCAGACCGGACGTCAACTCTGGAAACACCATATATTTT. Using reference TRBV15 and TRBJ1-3 for the parts outside the CDR3, the full variable domain is DAMVIQNPRYQVTQFGKPVTLSCSQTLNHNVMYWYQQKSSQAPKLLFHYYDKDFNNEADTPDNFQSRRPNTSFCFLDIRSPGLGDTAMYLCATRPDVNSGNTIYFGEGSWLTVV.

This clone has only one observation. The chain employs TRBV5-1 and TRBJ2-2; possible D gene TRBD2, 5 bases. Germline V gives CDR1 SGHRS, CDR2 YFSETQ. The V end was cut by 5 bases, the J end by 3 bases, with 14 bases between. The length of the CDR3 is 15 residues. The chain's CDR3 is CASRRGISDTGELFF. For the CDR3, the DNA is TGCGCCAGCAGACGGGGAATTAGTGACACCGGGGAGCTGTTTTTT.